A single sample is the source of the 32 T cell receptor beta chains below, sequenced in a study of cytomegalovirus exposure and HLA in healthy donors. The PCR made use of 60 Vbeta and 13 Jbeta primers. The protocol was immunoSEQ multiplex PCR, while the TCRdb copy is restricted to in-frame clones and leaves out a portion. The listing records 110,000 to 150,000 clones. Input material: PBMCs. The receptors originated from a man aged 40-50 years in good health and CMV-seronegative.

The chain uses TRBV6-5 and TRBJ2-1; D not certain. V was cut by 11 bases and J by 4 bases, with 15 bases left in between. Per germline, CDR1 MNHEY and CDR2 SVGAGI. The CDR3 is 13 residues long. The CDR3 bases are TGTGCCCCCCTATCCTTTTTGTACAATGAGCAGTTCTTC. Residues: CAPLSFLYNEQFF.

The rearrangement links TRBV13 to TRBJ1-5, with no clear D. Trimming stripped 0 bases from V and 6 bases from J, with 3 bases between. Germline CDR1 reads PRHDT; CDR2 reads FYEKMQ (reference sequence). This CDR3 is built from 12 residues. CDR3 DNA: TGTGCCAGCAGCTTAGGTCGTCAGCCCCAGCATTTT. Its translation: CASSLGRQPQHF. The variable domain in full, completed from reference TRBV13 and TRBJ1-5, reads AAGVIQSPRHLIKEKRETATLKCYPIPRHDTVYWYQQGPGQDPQFLISFYEKMQSDKGSIPDRFSAQQFSDYHSELNMSSLELGDSALYFCASSLGRQPQHFGDGTRLSIL.

The chain couples TRBV9 to TRBJ1-1, with 12 bases that match TRBD1. Trimming took 2 bases from V and 5 from J; bases not matched to a gene: 4. This CDR3 comprises 15 residues. Germline lookup yields CDR1 SGDLS and CDR2 YYNGEE. CDR3 DNA: TGTGCCAGCAGCGTGGGACAGGGGGCGGATACTGAAGCTTTCTTT. Amino acid sequence: CASSVGQGADTEAFF.

The chain is built from TRBV6-5 and TRBJ2-5; TRBD2 aligns across 8 bases. After removal of 1 base from V and 3 bases from J, the junction contained 1 base not matched to a gene. This CDR3 is 14 amino acids long. Looked up from germline, CDR1 is MNHEY and CDR2 is SVGAGI. The CDR3 sequence: CASSYLGLEETQYF. In DNA form, the CDR3 reads TGTGCCAGCAGTTACTTGGGACTAGAAGAGACCCAGTACTTC.

The J gene is TRBJ1-5, the V gene TRBV7-2; D is uncertain. The germline V and J ends were trimmed by 3 bases and 6 bases, with 12 bases remaining between them. The CDR3 is 14 residues long. CDR1 is SGHTA and CDR2 is FQGNSA in the germline V gene. The CDR3 region is CASSLVEVFQPQHF. The CDR3 bases are TGTGCCAGCAGCTTGGTCGAGGTATTTCAGCCCCAGCATTTT.

The genes are TRBV19 and TRBJ2-5, with 9 bases that match TRBD1. This CDR3 is 15 amino acids long. Germline-derived CDR1 and CDR2 are LNHDA and SQIVND (reference sequence). J gave up 5 bases and V 10 bases, and 14 bases lay outside the gene matches. CDR3 sequence reads: CATRDRVSAGETQYF. The CDR3 region has the DNA TGTGCCACCCGGGACAGGGTTTCGGCCGGGGAGACCCAGTACTTC.

J is TRBJ1-1 and V is TRBV18; a weak D match, TRBD1 (6 bases). Trimming removed 1 base from V and 11 bases from J, with 23 bases in between. CDR3 length: 16 residues. Germline V CDR1 and CDR2: KGHSH, LQKENI. The CDR3 DNA reads TGTGCCAGCTCACCACAGGGGGGGTTAACGGAAATCCCGGCTTTCTTT. This codes for CASSPQGGLTEIPAFF.

V is TRBV5-1 and J is TRBJ2-7; TRBD1 matches 7 bases. Germline loops: CDR1 SGHRS, CDR2 YFSETQ. Losses at the gene ends were 5 bases for V and 3 bases for J; bases not matched to a gene: 5. The length of the CDR3 is 13 residues. The CDR3 reads CASRNNRGYEQYF. CDR3 sequence (DNA): TGCGCCAGCAGGAATAACAGGGGCTACGAGCAGTACTTC.

The chain carries TRBV5-1 and TRBJ1-2; 9 bases match TRBD1. Germline CDR1 SGHRS, CDR2 YFSETQ. V gave up 0 bases and J gave up 5 bases; unmatched junction bases: 5. This CDR3 is 15 amino acids long. CDR3 residues: CASSLDTGGRYGYTF. CDR3 in DNA: TGCGCCAGCAGCTTGGATACAGGGGGCAGATATGGCTACACCTTC.

With respect to this clone: Other DNA sequences within the sample encode an identical CDR3. The chain employs TRBV4-2 and TRBJ2-1; 9 bases map to TRBD2. The germline gives CDR1 LGHNA, CDR2 YNFKEQ. V trimming: 0 bases; J trimming: 1 base; junction bases outside the gene matches: 1. CDR3 length equals 16 residues. CDR3 sequence reads: CASSQDLAGSYNEQFF. The CDR3 DNA follows: TGTGCCAGCAGCCAAGATCTAGCGGGGTCCTACAATGAGCAGTTCTTC.

V usage is TRBV7-2 and J usage is TRBJ2-7; TRBD1 aligns across 8 bases. Germline-derived CDR1 and CDR2 are SGHTA and FQGNSA. The V segment lost 6 bases and the J segment 3 bases; nucleotides outside the gene matches: 4. The CDR3 has 13 residues. DNA of the CDR3: TGTGCCAGCAGTTGGGACAGGAACTACGAGCAGTACTTC. This gives the protein CASSWDRNYEQYF.

The rearrangement joins TRBV6-1 to TRBJ2-1; 9 bases fit TRBD1. The length of the CDR3 is 16 residues. J was trimmed by 5 bases and V by 2 bases; bases with no gene match: 7. Germline CDR1 MNHNS, CDR2 SASEGT. The CDR3 DNA follows: TGTGCCAGCAGTGAATCCGGGACAGGGATCGACAATGAGCAGTTCTTC. Its translation: CASSESGTGIDNEQFF.

The chain recombines TRBV5-1 with TRBJ1-2; 12 bases are shared with TRBD1. Germline CDR1 is SGHRS and CDR2 is YFSETQ. CDR3 length equals 16 residues. V was pared by 0 bases and J by 2 bases, with 2 bases of the junction left unmatched. CDR3 in amino acids: CASSLGGTGGNYGYTF. CDR3 DNA sequence: TGCGCCAGCAGCTTGGGAGGGACAGGGGGCAACTATGGCTACACCTTC.

The chain combines TRBV28 with TRBJ1-1; D gene uncertain. The CDR3 contains 11 residues. Germline V CDR1 and CDR2: MDHEN, SYDVKM. V was trimmed by 5 bases and J by 1 base, leaving 2 bases between them. The CDR3 region is CASSQNTEAFF. The CDR3 bases are TGTGCCAGCAGTCAGAACACTGAAGCTTTCTTT. Using reference TRBV28 and TRBJ1-1 for the parts outside the CDR3, the full variable domain is DVKVTQSSRYLVKRTGEKVFLECVQDMDHENMFWYRQDPGLGLRLIYFSYDVKMKEKGDIPEGYSVSREKKERFSLILESASTNQTSMYLCASSQNTEAFFGQGTRLTVV.

The chain recombines TRBV19 with TRBJ2-7, with 9 bases aligning to TRBD1. CDR3 length: 15 residues. V was pared by 7 bases and J by 3 bases, with 10 bases of the junction left unmatched. Per the germline V gene, CDR1 is LNHDA and CDR2 is SQIVND (reference sequence). CDR3 sequence: CASTTRTGAVYEQYF. Written as DNA, the CDR3 is TGTGCCAGTACCACTCGGACAGGGGCCGTCTACGAGCAGTACTTC.

This chain links TRBV6-5 with TRBJ1-2; 7 positions agree with TRBD1. The CDR3 is 14 residues long. Germline V lookup: CDR1 MNHEY, CDR2 SVGAGI. Trimming took 2 bases from V and 1 from J; bases not matched to a gene: 1. The CDR3 DNA is TGTGCCAGCAGTTACAGGGACAGTAACTATGGCTACACCTTC. This encodes CASSYRDSNYGYTF.

This sequence joins TRBV6-1 and TRBJ2-1; D is unresolved. Germline CDR1 and CDR2: MNHNS and SASEGT. CDR3 length: 17 residues. V lost 2 bases, J lost 8 bases, and 22 bases lay in between. The CDR3: CASSETMESRLYDEQFF. The CDR3 DNA follows: TGTGCCAGCAGTGAAACCATGGAGAGTAGGTTATACGATGAGCAGTTCTTC.

The rearrangement joins TRBV5-6 to TRBJ2-1; D ambiguous. V was cut by 1 base and J by 6 bases, with 8 bases left in between. Germline CDR1 SGHDT, CDR2 YYEEEE. This CDR3 is 13 amino acids long. CDR3 nucleotides: TGTGCCAGCAGCTTGTACGTAGTCAATGAGCAGTTCTTC. This translates into CASSLYVVNEQFF.

This chain joins TRBV5-1 and TRBJ1-2; TRBD1 agrees at 7 bases. With V trimmed by 4 bases and J by 4 bases, 7 bases remained unmatched. In germline, CDR1 is SGHRS, CDR2 YFSETQ. The CDR3 is made up of 14 amino acids. Written as DNA, the CDR3 is TGCGCCAGCAGCCCTCCGGGACAGCCCTATGGCTACACCTTC. This translates into CASSPPGQPYGYTF.

This sequence joins TRBV10-3 and TRBJ1-2; the D is unclear. The germline V gene encodes CDR1 ENHRY and CDR2 SYGVKD. Deletions cut 6 bases from V and 3 bases from J, with 11 bases between. The CDR3 has 13 amino acids. The CDR3 DNA sequence: TGTGCCATCAGATTTGACGGGGACTATGGCTACACCTTC. It encodes CAIRFDGDYGYTF.

This chain links TRBV9 with TRBJ2-2; D is possibly TRBD1 (6 bases). Trimming took 5 bases from V and 4 from J, leaving 12 bases between them. From germline, CDR1 is SGDLS and CDR2 YYNGEE. The length of the CDR3 is 14 residues. CDR3 nucleotides: TGTGCCAGCAGAACAGGGATTTCCACCGGGGAGCTGTTTTTT. Its protein is CASRTGISTGELFF.

This sequence joins TRBV28 and TRBJ2-1, with TRBD1 as a possible D gene (5 bases). Per germline, CDR1 MDHEN and CDR2 SYDVKM. The CDR3 totals 13 residues. Trimming pared 9 bases from V and 0 bases from J, leaving 9 bases between. Here the CDR3 DNA reads TGTGCCAGTTTCGACAGCTCCTACAATGAGCAGTTCTTC. Protein: CASFDSSYNEQFF.

The rearrangement uses TRBV5-4 and TRBJ1-5; tentatively, D is TRBD1 (5 bases). The CDR3 extends over 13 amino acids. Germline V CDR1 and CDR2: SGHNT, YYREEE (reference sequence). V lost 3 bases and J lost 8, with 12 bases in between. CDR3 region: CASSWALGEPQHF. The DNA for the CDR3 is TGTGCCAGCAGCTGGGCCCTAGGGGAGCCCCAGCATTTT.

The gene calls are TRBV13 and TRBJ1-5; 9 bases map to TRBD1. Germline CDR1 is PRHDT and CDR2 is FYEKMQ (reference sequence). The V segment lost 2 bases and the J segment 6 bases; nucleotides outside the gene matches: 2. This CDR3 region has 14 residues. CDR3 amino acids: CASSLTGGGQPQHF. The CDR3 DNA follows: TGTGCCAGCAGCTTAACAGGGGGCGGTCAGCCCCAGCATTTT.

This chain uses TRBV5-4 with TRBJ2-2, with a weak D call TRBD2 (5 bases). The CDR3 length is 14 residues. Trimming left V 4 bases short and J 5 bases short, with 12 bases between. From germline, CDR1 is SGHNT and CDR2 YYREEE (reference sequence). This CDR3 reads CASSRTSGTGELFF. In nucleotides, the CDR3 is TGTGCCAGCAGCCGGACCTCGGGGACCGGGGAGCTGTTTTTT.

The chain recombines TRBV7-6 with TRBJ1-3; D perhaps matches TRBD1 (6 bases). V was shortened by 3 bases and J by 5 bases, with 20 bases between the two germline ends. The germline CDR1 and CDR2 sequences are SGHVS and FNYEAQ. The CDR3 consists of 17 residues. The CDR3 region has the DNA TGTGCCAGCAGCTTTAGCATCCGGGGGGCTCGGAGAAACACCATATATTTT. Its translation: CASSFSIRGARRNTIYF.

The chain recombines TRBV15 with TRBJ1-2; 9 bases line up with TRBD1. The CDR3 length is 14 residues. With 4 bases clipped from V and 7 bases from J, the junction kept 7 bases outside the gene matches. The V gene's germline CDR1 is LNHNV and CDR2 YYDKDF (reference sequence). CDR3 in amino acids: CATSNSGQGIGYTF. DNA of the CDR3: TGTGCCACCAGCAATTCGGGACAGGGTATTGGCTACACCTTC.

J is TRBJ2-7 and V is TRBV5-6; 7 positions match TRBD1. CDR1 and CDR2 (germline): SGHDT, YYEEEE. CDR3 length: 16 residues. V lost 0 bases and J lost 3; bases outside the gene matches: 9. CDR3 coding DNA: TGTGCCAGCAGCTTGGCGATTGACAGGGCACTCTACGAGCAGTACTTC. It codes for CASSLAIDRALYEQYF.

The CDR3 reads CASSVPDRTNEKLFF. The CDR3 region has the DNA TGCGCCAGCAGTGTCCCGGACAGAACTAATGAAAAACTGTTTTTT. The gene calls are TRBV10-1 and TRBJ1-4; D possibly corresponds to TRBD1 (6 bases). The V gene's germline CDR1 is WNHNN and CDR2 SYGVQD (reference sequence). The CDR3 has 15 residues. Trimming took 4 bases from V and 1 from J, leaving 10 bases between them.

The gene calls are TRBV6-5 and TRBJ2-1, with 7 bases fitting TRBD1. This CDR3 is 16 amino acids long. Looked up from germline, CDR1 is MNHEY and CDR2 is SVGAGI. V gave up 2 bases and J gave up 4 bases; unmatched junction bases: 8. The CDR3 region is CASSYASGTDYNEQFF. Here the CDR3 DNA reads TGTGCCAGCAGTTACGCCTCGGGGACAGATTACAATGAGCAGTTCTTC.

This rearrangement joins TRBV28 to TRBJ1-2, with TRBD1 identical over 7 bases. CDR3 length: 14 amino acids. The germline gives CDR1 MDHEN, CDR2 SYDVKM. V lost 8 bases to trimming and J lost 8 bases; unmatched junction nucleotides: 14. As DNA, the CDR3 is TGTGCCAGCTGGGACAGCCGGACTGTGCGGGGCTACACCTTC. Encoded protein: CASWDSRTVRGYTF.

A word on this clone: Other DNA sequences in this specimen translate into the identical CDR3. The chain carries TRBV18 and TRBJ1-5, with D possibly being TRBD1 (6 bases). The V end was cut by 3 bases, the J end by 2 bases, with 8 bases between. Germline CDR1 is KGHSH and CDR2 is LQKENI. This CDR3 has 14 residues. In DNA form, the CDR3 reads TGTGCCAGCTCACCGCCAGGGGGCAATCAGCCCCAGCATTTT. Amino acid sequence: CASSPPGGNQPQHF.